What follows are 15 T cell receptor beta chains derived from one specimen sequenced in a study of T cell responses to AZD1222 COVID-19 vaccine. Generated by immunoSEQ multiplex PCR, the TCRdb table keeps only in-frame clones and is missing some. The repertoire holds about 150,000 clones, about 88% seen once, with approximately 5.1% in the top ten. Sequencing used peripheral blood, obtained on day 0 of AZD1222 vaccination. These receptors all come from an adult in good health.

In nucleotides, the CDR3 is TGTGCCAGCAGCTCCGGACAGCTAACTAATGAAAAACTGTTTTTT. It yields the protein CASSSGQLTNEKLFF. V and J are TRBV7-6 and TRBJ1-4, with D tentatively TRBD1 (6 bases). The CDR3 is made up of 15 amino acids. Per the germline V gene, CDR1 is SGHVS and CDR2 is FNYEAQ. The V end lost 4 bases, the J end lost 1 base, and 10 bases lay between the germline ends.

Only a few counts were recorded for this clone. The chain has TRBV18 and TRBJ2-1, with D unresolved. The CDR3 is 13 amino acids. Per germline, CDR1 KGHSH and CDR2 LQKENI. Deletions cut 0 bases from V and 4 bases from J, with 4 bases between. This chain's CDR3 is CASSPPRYNEQFF. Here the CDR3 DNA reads TGTGCCAGCTCACCACCTCGGTACAATGAGCAGTTCTTC.

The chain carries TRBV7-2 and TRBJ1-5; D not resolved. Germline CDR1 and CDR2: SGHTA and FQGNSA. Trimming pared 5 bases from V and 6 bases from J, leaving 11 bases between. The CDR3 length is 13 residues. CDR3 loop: CASSNQRGQPQHF. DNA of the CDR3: TGTGCCAGCAGCAACCAGAGAGGTCAGCCCCAGCATTTT.

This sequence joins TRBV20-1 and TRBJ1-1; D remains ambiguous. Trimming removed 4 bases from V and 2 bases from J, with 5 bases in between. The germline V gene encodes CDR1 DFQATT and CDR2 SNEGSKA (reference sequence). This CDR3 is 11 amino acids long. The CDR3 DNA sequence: TGCAGTGCTAATGAAAACACTGAAGCTTTCTTT. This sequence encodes CSANENTEAFF.

The CDR3 coding sequence is TGTGCCAGCAGTAACCGGTTTGAGACCCAGTACTTC. Protein product: CASSNRFETQYF. The rearrangement uses TRBV6-5 and TRBJ2-5; D ambiguous. V lost 5 bases, J lost 5 bases, and 9 bases lay in between. Germline V lookup: CDR1 MNHEY, CDR2 SVGAGI. The CDR3 covers 12 residues.

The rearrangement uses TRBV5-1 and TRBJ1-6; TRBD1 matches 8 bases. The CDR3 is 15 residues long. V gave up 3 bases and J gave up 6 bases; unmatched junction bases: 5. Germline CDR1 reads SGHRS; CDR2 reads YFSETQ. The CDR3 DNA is TGCGCCAGCAGCTGGGGGACAGGAATTAATTCACCCCTCCACTTT. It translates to CASSWGTGINSPLHF.

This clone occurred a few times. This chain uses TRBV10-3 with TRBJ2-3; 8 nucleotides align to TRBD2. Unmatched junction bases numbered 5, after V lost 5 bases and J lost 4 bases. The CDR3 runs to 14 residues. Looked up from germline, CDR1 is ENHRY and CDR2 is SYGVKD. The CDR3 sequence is CAISSAGGPDTQYF. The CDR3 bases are TGTGCCATCAGTTCTGCGGGAGGCCCAGATACGCAGTATTTT.

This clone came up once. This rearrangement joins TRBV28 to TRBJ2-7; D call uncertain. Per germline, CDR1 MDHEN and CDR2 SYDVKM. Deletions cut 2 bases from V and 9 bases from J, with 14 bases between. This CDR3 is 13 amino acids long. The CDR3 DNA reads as TGTGCCAGCAGTTTAGAGAAGGTTACGATGCAGTACTTC. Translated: CASSLEKVTMQYF.

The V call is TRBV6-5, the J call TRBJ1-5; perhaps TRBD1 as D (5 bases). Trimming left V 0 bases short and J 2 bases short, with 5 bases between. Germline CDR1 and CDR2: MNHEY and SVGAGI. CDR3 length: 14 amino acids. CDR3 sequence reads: CASSYSGGNQPQHF. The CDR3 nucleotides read TGTGCCAGCAGTTACTCGGGGGGCAATCAGCCCCAGCATTTT.

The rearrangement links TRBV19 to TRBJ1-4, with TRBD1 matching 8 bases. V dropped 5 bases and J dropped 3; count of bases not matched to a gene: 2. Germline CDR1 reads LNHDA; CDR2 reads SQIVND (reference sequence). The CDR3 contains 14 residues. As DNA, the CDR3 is TGTGCCAGTAGTGCGGACAGGGCTAATGAAAAACTGTTTTTT. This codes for CASSADRANEKLFF. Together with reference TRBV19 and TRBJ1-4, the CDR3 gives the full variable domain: DGGITQSPKYLFRKEGQNVTLSCEQNLNHDAMYWYRQDPGQGLRLIYYSQIVNDFQKGDIAEGYSVSREKKESFPLTVTSAQKNPTAFYLCASSADRANEKLFFGSGTQLSVL.

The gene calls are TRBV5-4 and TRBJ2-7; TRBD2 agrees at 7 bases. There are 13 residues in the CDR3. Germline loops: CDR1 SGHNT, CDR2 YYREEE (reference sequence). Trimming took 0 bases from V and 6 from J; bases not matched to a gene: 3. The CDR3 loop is CASSLAGGTEQYF. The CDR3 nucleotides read TGTGCCAGCAGCTTGGCCGGGGGGACCGAGCAGTACTTC.

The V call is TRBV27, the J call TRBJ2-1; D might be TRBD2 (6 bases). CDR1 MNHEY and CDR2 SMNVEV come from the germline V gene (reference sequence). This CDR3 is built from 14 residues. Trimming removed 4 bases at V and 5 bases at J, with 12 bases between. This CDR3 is CASSSGGVHNEQFF. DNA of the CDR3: TGTGCCAGCAGTTCCGGGGGAGTCCACAATGAGCAGTTCTTC.

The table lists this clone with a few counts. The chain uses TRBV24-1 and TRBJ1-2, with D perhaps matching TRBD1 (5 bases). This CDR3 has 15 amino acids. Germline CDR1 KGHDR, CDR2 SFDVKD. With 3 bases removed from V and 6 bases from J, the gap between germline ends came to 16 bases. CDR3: CATSDPGVRGDGYTF. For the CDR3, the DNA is TGTGCCACCAGTGATCCCGGGGTCCGGGGCGATGGCTACACCTTC.

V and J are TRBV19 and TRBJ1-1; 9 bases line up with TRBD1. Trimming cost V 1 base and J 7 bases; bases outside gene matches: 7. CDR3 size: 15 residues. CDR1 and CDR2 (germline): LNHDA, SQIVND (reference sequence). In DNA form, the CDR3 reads TGTGCCAGTAGTATAGGAGGGACAGGGAAGGTTGAAGCTTTCTTT. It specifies CASSIGGTGKVEAFF.

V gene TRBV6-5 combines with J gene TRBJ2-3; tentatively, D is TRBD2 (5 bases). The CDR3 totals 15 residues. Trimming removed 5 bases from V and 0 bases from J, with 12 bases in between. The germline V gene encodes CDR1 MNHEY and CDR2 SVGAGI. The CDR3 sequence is CASSPMSGSTDTQYF. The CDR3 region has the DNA TGTGCCAGCAGTCCGATGAGCGGTAGCACAGATACGCAGTATTTT.